One sample yielded the 11 T cell receptor beta chains listed below, sequenced in a study of T cells in Graves' hyperthyroidism and ophthalmopathy. Amplification of TCR beta CDR3 regions was performed using RNA transcripts as template. A set of HTBI primers served as the primers for a first-round RT-PCR of the TCR CDR3. TCRdb fed the multiplex PCR reads into MiXCR, producing one record per CDR3 protein. The sample holds 380,000 or so distinct CDR3 sequences, approximately 13% seen once. Input material: blood. The receptor source for this set is a man in his thirties or forties with Graves' hyperthyroidism that later progressed to Graves' ophthalmopathy.

The chain uses TRBV11-3 and TRBJ2-2; D not certain. CDR1 is SGHNT and CDR2 is YENEEA in the germline V gene. V was clipped by 10 bases and J by 7 bases, with 13 bases between them. CDR3 size: 12 residues. For the CDR3, the DNA is TGTGCCAACACTGGTCCCAGCGGGGAGCTGTTTTTT. Residues: CANTGPSGELFF.

Here the CDR3 reads CASSPRGSGETQYF. The CDR3 DNA reads TGCGCCAGCAGCCCCCGGGGCAGTGGAGAGACCCAGTACTTC. V and J are TRBV5-1 and TRBJ2-5; the D gene could be TRBD1 or TRBD2 (5 bases each). Trimming pared 4 bases from V and 4 bases from J, leaving 14 bases between. Germline CDR1 SGHRS, CDR2 YFSETQ. The CDR3 is 14 amino acids.

The chain employs TRBV30 and TRBJ2-7, with 10 positions matching TRBD2. With V trimmed by 0 bases and J by 0 bases, 8 bases remained unmatched. The CDR3 covers 17 residues. From germline, CDR1 is GTSNPN and CDR2 SVGIG (reference sequence). The CDR3 region is CAWSVRLAGALSYEQYF. The CDR3 DNA follows: TGTGCCTGGAGTGTTCGGCTAGCGGGGGCCCTCTCCTACGAGCAGTACTTC.

At least ten counts were recorded for this clonotype. V usage is TRBV20-1 and J usage is TRBJ1-5, with D possibly matching TRBD1 (6 bases). V was trimmed by 7 bases and J by 4 bases, leaving 17 bases between them. The CDR3 is 14 residues long. Germline CDR1 reads DFQATT; CDR2 reads SNEGSKA (reference sequence). The CDR3 loop is CSVQRGASNQPQHF. CDR3 nucleotides: TGCAGTGTACAACGGGGGGCTTCAAATCAGCCCCAGCATTTT.

This clonotype has only a few counts. The rearrangement links TRBV6-1 to TRBJ2-5; TRBD1 agrees at 7 bases. The CDR3 length is 15 residues. After removal of 5 bases from V and 2 bases from J, the junction contained 8 bases not matched to a gene. In germline, CDR1 is MNHNS, CDR2 SASEGT. DNA of the CDR3: TGTGCCAGCAGTCTAAGGGACAGACCTCAAGAGACCCAGTACTTC. Encoded protein: CASSLRDRPQETQYF.

The rearrangement uses TRBV14 and TRBJ2-1; perhaps D is TRBD1 or TRBD2 (5 bases each). Trimming removed 0 bases from V and 10 bases from J, with 16 bases in between. The germline gives CDR1 SGHDN, CDR2 FVKESK. The CDR3 runs 15 residues. The CDR3 sequence: CASSQEGRWGREQFF. CDR3 bases: TGTGCCAGCAGCCAAGAGGGTAGATGGGGACGAGAGCAGTTCTTC.

The rearrangement uses TRBV19 and TRBJ2-3; D may be TRBD2 (7 bases). The germline gives CDR1 LNHDA, CDR2 SQIVND (reference sequence). V lost 5 bases to trimming and J lost 0 bases, with 18 bases between them. This CDR3 region has 17 residues. The CDR3 DNA reads TGTGCCAGTAGTGGAACCGGGGGGCCCTCTAGCACAGATACGCAGTATTTT. Encoded protein: CASSGTGGPSSTDTQYF. Full variable domain (missing parts from reference TRBV19 and TRBJ2-3): DGGITQSPKYLFRKEGQNVTLSCEQNLNHDAMYWYRQDPGQGLRLIYYSQIVNDFQKGDIAEGYSVSREKKESFPLTVTSAQKNPTAFYLCASSGTGGPSSTDTQYFGPGTRLTVL.

This clonotype was seen more than once but under ten times. A read error may explain this, as a much larger clone is one base away. The conserved closing phenylalanine or tryptophan is absent in this CDR3, likely reflecting a read error. V is TRBV12-3 or TRBV12-4 and J is TRBJ1-5; D is unresolved. The CDR3 loop spans 15 amino acids. Trimming cost V 5 bases and J 7 bases, with 18 bases left between them. This chain's CDR3 is CASSPTAGIRQPQHL. The CDR3 coding sequence is TGTGCCAGCAGTCCTACTGCGGGGATTCGACAGCCCCAGCATCTT.

This clonotype was detected many times. The chain recombines TRBV2 with TRBJ2-1, with 8 bases fitting TRBD2. CDR1 is SNHLY and CDR2 is FYNNEI in the germline V gene. Trimming cost V 2 bases and J 8 bases; bases outside gene matches: 5. This CDR3 spans 14 amino acids. The CDR3 bases are TGTGCCAGCAGTGAACCGGGGGGGTGGGATGAGCAGTTCTTC. Translating gives CASSEPGGWDEQFF.

CDR3 in amino acids: CACTSGNTIYF. The CDR3 DNA is TGTGCCTGTACCTCTGGAAACACCATATATTTT. This chain connects TRBV30 to TRBJ1-3; no firm D call. Germline V gene lookup returns CDR1 GTSNPN and CDR2 SVGIG (reference sequence). The CDR3 totals 11 residues. V was clipped by 6 bases and J by 0 bases, with 3 bases between them.

The chain carries TRBV5-1 and TRBJ2-7, with D tentatively TRBD2 (6 bases). The CDR3 runs 14 residues. V was clipped by 3 bases and J by 7 bases, with 17 bases between them. In germline, CDR1 is SGHRS, CDR2 YFSETQ. CDR3: CASSWDGSSREQYF. CDR3 in DNA: TGCGCCAGCAGCTGGGACGGGAGCTCGCGGGAGCAGTACTTC.